These 32 T cell receptor beta chains share one sample of origin, sequenced in a study of T cells after yellow fever vaccination. TCRdb itself ran the 5' RACE reads through MiXCR, one entry per CDR3 protein. Of about 300,000 distinct CDR3 sequences in the sample, about 6.9% are singletons; the top ten hold about a sixth. The sequencing here drew on PBMCs, taken about 41 days after the first yellow fever vaccination. The receptors come from a man between 18 and 35 years old who received the YFV17D yellow fever vaccine.

The rearrangement links TRBV5-6 to TRBJ2-3; tentatively, D is TRBD1 or TRBD2 (5 bases each). V gave up 1 base and J gave up 9 bases, with 18 bases separating them. The CDR3 length is 15 residues. Germline V lookup: CDR1 SGHDT, CDR2 YYEEEE. The DNA of the CDR3 is TGTGCCAGCAGCTTGTTAGCCGGGACGGCGGAGACGCAGTATTTT. Amino acid sequence: CASSLLAGTAETQYF.

The V call is TRBV11-2, the J call TRBJ1-6; D perhaps matches TRBD1 (6 bases). Trimming stripped 4 bases from V and 13 bases from J, with 14 bases between. Per the germline V gene, CDR1 is SGHAT and CDR2 is FQNNGV. The CDR3 length is 13 residues. DNA of the CDR3: TGTGCCAGCAGCTCGACAGGTCTCCCGCCCCTCCACTTT. It is translated as CASSSTGLPPLHF. The entire variable domain, with the rest obtained from reference TRBV11-2 and TRBJ1-6, is as follows: EAGVAQSPRYKIIEKRQSVAFWCNPISGHATLYWYQQILGQGPKLLIQFQNNGVVDDSQLPKDRFSAERLKGVDSTLKIQPAKLEDSAVYLCASSSTGLPPLHFGNGTRLTVT.

The chain employs TRBV3-1 and TRBJ2-2, with 9 bases lining up with TRBD2. V shed 4 bases and J 5 bases; nucleotides not matched to a gene: 17. CDR1 and CDR2 (germline): LGHDT, YNNKEL (reference sequence). This CDR3 is 19 amino acids long. CDR3 sequence (DNA): TGTGCCAGCAGCCCCCTTAGTTGGCGGGGGGGCCGGTGGACCGGGGAGCTGTTTTTT. It encodes CASSPLSWRGGRWTGELFF.

This chain joins TRBV7-9 and TRBJ2-2, with TRBD2 matching over 7 bases. This CDR3 spans 15 amino acids. J lost 4 bases, V lost 5 bases, and 7 bases had no gene match. Germline lookup yields CDR1 SEHNR and CDR2 FQNEAQ (reference sequence). CDR3 coding DNA: TGTGCCAGCAGCCTACCGGGACTACTCACCGGGGAGCTGTTTTTT. Amino acids: CASSLPGLLTGELFF.

This clonotype was found once. This sequence joins TRBV7-6 and TRBJ2-1; TRBD1 agrees at 7 bases. Per germline, CDR1 SGHVS and CDR2 FNYEAQ. CDR3 length: 17 amino acids. J was trimmed by 7 bases and V by 1 base; bases with no gene match: 13. The CDR3 loop reads CASSLEPQGPNGNEQFF. Here the CDR3 DNA reads TGTGCCAGCAGCTTAGAACCACAGGGGCCAAACGGGAATGAGCAGTTCTTC.

This clonotype was counted only a few times. The chain employs TRBV5-1 and TRBJ2-3; weak D call: TRBD2 (5 bases). Germline V gene lookup returns CDR1 SGHRS and CDR2 YFSETQ. Trimming shortened V by 0 bases and J by 4 bases, and 15 bases separated the two germline ends. This CDR3 region has 16 residues. The DNA for the CDR3 is TGCGCCAGCAGCTTGGGCTACGAGGGCTACGCAGATACGCAGTATTTT. Its translation is CASSLGYEGYADTQYF.

The rearrangement uses TRBV5-1 and TRBJ1-2; 8 nucleotides line up with TRBD1. The CDR3 runs to 14 residues. CDR1 is SGHRS and CDR2 is YFSETQ in the germline V gene. After removal of 4 bases from V and 8 bases from J, the junction contained 10 bases not matched to a gene. In nucleotides, the CDR3 is TGCGCCAGCAGCGGGGGCAGGGGGCTCGAGGGCTACACCTTC. It specifies CASSGGRGLEGYTF.

V gene TRBV28 combines with J gene TRBJ1-6, with TRBD1 as a possible D gene (5 bases). Deletions cut 4 bases from V and 10 bases from J, with 23 bases between. Germline values: CDR1 MDHEN, CDR2 SYDVKM. CDR3 length: 17 residues. The CDR3 region is CASSSQFRREGDSPLHF. CDR3 in DNA: TGTGCCAGCAGTTCCCAGTTTAGGAGGGAAGGGGACTCACCCCTCCACTTT. Supplemented by reference TRBV28 and TRBJ1-6, the full variable domain reads DVKVTQSSRYLVKRTGEKVFLECVQDMDHENMFWYRQDPGLGLRLIYFSYDVKMKEKGDIPEGYSVSREKKERFSLILESASTNQTSMYLCASSSQFRREGDSPLHFGNGTRLTVT.

This clonotype was counted between two and nine times. At one end the junction does not follow the germline gene, possibly because of a read error. The chain has TRBV3-1 and TRBJ1-5, with D uncertain. Germline assignment: CDR1 LGHDT and CDR2 YNNKEL (reference sequence). The CDR3 contains 11 residues. CDR3 amino acids: CASSQGQSQHF. For the CDR3, the DNA is TGTGCCAGCAGCCAGGGTCAGTCCCAGCATTTT. Based on the CDR3 plus reference TRBV3-1 and TRBJ1-5, the full variable domain is DTAVSQTPKYLVTQMGNDKSIKCEQNLGHDTMYWYKQDSKKFLKIMFSYNNKELIINETVPNRFSPKSPDKAHLNLHINSLELGDSAVYFCASSQGQSQHFGDGTRLSIL.

This clonotype was seen a few times. The chain is built from TRBV25-1 and TRBJ2-5; no firm D call. This CDR3 spans 13 amino acids. The germline V and J ends were trimmed by 4 bases and 1 base, with 7 bases remaining between them. The germline V gene has CDR1 MGHDK and CDR2 SYGVNS. CDR3 coding DNA: TGTGCCAGCAGTGGAAGGGTCCAAGAGACCCAGTACTTC. This translates into CASSGRVQETQYF.

The chain is built from TRBV29-1 and TRBJ2-2; D call uncertain. Looked up from germline, CDR1 is SQVTM and CDR2 is ANQGSEA. The CDR3 is 11 amino acids. V lost 6 bases to trimming and J lost 3 bases, with 5 bases between them. CDR3 DNA sequence: TGCAGCGTCAGACACACCGGGGAGCTGTTTTTT. This encodes CSVRHTGELFF.

The chain combines TRBV19 with TRBJ1-5, with D possibly being TRBD1 (6 bases). This CDR3 contains 15 residues. Germline V gene sequence: CDR1 LNHDA, CDR2 SQIVND (reference sequence). The germline V and J ends were trimmed by 7 bases and 3 bases, with 16 bases remaining between them. The CDR3 DNA reads as TGTGCCAGTACCACCCTTGGACAGTACAATCAGCCCCAGCATTTT. It encodes CASTTLGQYNQPQHF.

The chain recombines TRBV9 with TRBJ2-3; D perhaps matches TRBD1 (5 bases). Deletions cut 0 bases from V and 0 bases from J, with 8 bases between. Looked up from germline, CDR1 is SGDLS and CDR2 is YYNGEE. This CDR3 contains 15 residues. CDR3 bases: TGTGCCAGCAGCGTAGCCCCAGGGAGCACAGATACGCAGTATTTT. It translates to CASSVAPGSTDTQYF.

A few counts support this clonotype. This chain uses TRBV20-1 with TRBJ2-1; 10 nucleotides match TRBD2. The V gene end was trimmed by 4 bases and the J gene end by 6 bases; junction bases not matched to a gene: 6. In germline, CDR1 is DFQATT, CDR2 SNEGSKA (reference sequence). The CDR3 totals 14 residues. The CDR3, as DNA: TGCAGTGCTATAACTAGCGGGGCCGCCAATGAGCAGTTCTTC. It codes for CSAITSGAANEQFF.

CDR3 in DNA: TGTGCCAGCAGTCCCACAGTTTTGGCAGATACGCAGTATTTT. Its protein is CASSPTVLADTQYF. The chain has TRBV11-2 and TRBJ2-3; D remains unclear. In germline, CDR1 is SGHAT, CDR2 FQNNGV. The V and J ends lost 6 bases and 4 bases respectively, with 14 bases between them. CDR3 size: 14 residues. Complete variable domain (other parts from reference TRBV11-2 and TRBJ2-3): EAGVAQSPRYKIIEKRQSVAFWCNPISGHATLYWYQQILGQGPKLLIQFQNNGVVDDSQLPKDRFSAERLKGVDSTLKIQPAKLEDSAVYLCASSPTVLADTQYFGPGTRLTVL.

This clonotype turned up a few times. The genes are TRBV10-3 and TRBJ1-1, with 8 bases lining up with TRBD1. In germline, CDR1 is ENHRY, CDR2 SYGVKD. This CDR3 region has 16 residues. Germline trimming cut 2 bases from V and 4 bases from J; bases unmatched to any gene: 9. CDR3 nucleotide sequence: TGTGCCATCAGTGAGGGGGGGGCAGGGGGCGTCACTGAAGCTTTCTTT. Translated, it gives CAISEGGAGGVTEAFF.

V is TRBV27 and J is TRBJ2-1, with 11 bases matching TRBD2. Germline V gives CDR1 MNHEY, CDR2 SMNVEV (reference sequence). The CDR3 totals 16 residues. Trimming removed 4 bases from V and 4 bases from J; junction bases left unmatched: 6. The CDR3 reads CASSSIAGGRYNEQFF. Here the CDR3 DNA reads TGTGCCAGCAGTTCGATAGCGGGGGGGCGATACAATGAGCAGTTCTTC.

This clonotype was seen a handful of times. J is TRBJ2-1 and V is TRBV12-3 or TRBV12-4; 7 bases are shared with TRBD1. This CDR3 contains 14 residues. Germline trimming cut 10 bases from V and 4 bases from J; bases unmatched to any gene: 10. The CDR3 here is CATLTGTAYNEQFF. The DNA of the CDR3 is TGTGCCACCCTAACCGGGACAGCGTACAATGAGCAGTTCTTC.

V usage is TRBV6-1 and J usage is TRBJ2-2, with D possibly TRBD1 on 7 matching bases. V was cut by 8 bases and J by 2 bases, with 12 bases left in between. The germline V gene has CDR1 MNHNS and CDR2 SASEGT. The CDR3 length is 14 residues. This CDR3 reads CASLTGTNTGELFF. The CDR3 nucleotides read TGTGCCAGCCTGACAGGGACTAACACCGGGGAGCTGTTTTTT.

This clonotype has ten or more counts. The J gene is TRBJ2-3, the V gene TRBV5-1; 10 bases agree with TRBD1. The length of the CDR3 is 15 residues. V lost 6 bases, J lost 4 bases, and 8 bases stayed unmatched. Germline V gives CDR1 SGHRS, CDR2 YFSETQ. CDR3 sequence (DNA): TGCGCCAGCAACCGGGACAGGGGAGCCTCAGATACGCAGTATTTT. Protein sequence: CASNRDRGASDTQYF. Based on the CDR3 plus reference TRBV5-1 and TRBJ2-3, the full variable domain is KAGVTQTPRYLIKTRGQQVTLSCSPISGHRSVSWYQQTPGQGLQFLFEYFSETQRNKGNFPGRFSGRQFSNSRSEMNVSTLELGDSALYLCASNRDRGASDTQYFGPGTRLTVL.

The count of this clonotype is one. The CDR3 DNA is TGTGCCAGCAGCCCCAGGGGCGGAGGAAACACCATATATTTT. Its protein is CASSPRGGGNTIYF. The rearrangement links TRBV3-1 to TRBJ1-3, with D maybe TRBD1 (6 bases). The germline V gene encodes CDR1 LGHDT and CDR2 YNNKEL (reference sequence). The CDR3 totals 14 residues. The V gene lost 4 bases and the J gene lost 4 bases, with 11 bases spanning the gap.

The chain recombines TRBV7-8 with TRBJ2-3; TRBD2 agrees at 9 bases. This CDR3 has 11 amino acids. Germline-derived CDR1 and CDR2 are SGHVS and FQNEAQ. Trimming took 9 bases from V and 8 from J; bases not matched to a gene: 3. The CDR3 region has the DNA TGTGCCAGTAGCGGGGGTGGTACGCAGTATTTT. Its protein product is CASSGGGTQYF.

The V and J genes are TRBV3-1 and TRBJ2-2, with 8 bases identical to TRBD2. The CDR3 sequence is 16 residues long. Germline V gives CDR1 LGHDT, CDR2 YNNKEL (reference sequence). The V gene end was trimmed by 4 bases and the J gene end by 0 bases; junction bases not matched to a gene: 4. In DNA, the CDR3 is TGTGCCAGCAGCCGGAAAGCGGGGGCGAACACCGGGGAGCTGTTTTTT. Encoded protein: CASSRKAGANTGELFF.

This clonotype occurred many times. This chain connects TRBV27 to TRBJ1-1; tentative D call: TRBD1 (5 bases). Germline V CDR1 and CDR2: MNHEY, SMNVEV (reference sequence). The CDR3 covers 13 residues. The V end was cut by 7 bases, the J end by 1 base, with 10 bases between. The CDR3 here is CASTLGPNTEAFF. In DNA form, the CDR3 reads TGTGCCAGCACCCTGGGACCGAACACTGAAGCTTTCTTT.

This clonotype was recorded a few times. The rearrangement links TRBV18 to TRBJ1-2, with D hard to call. This CDR3 is 16 amino acids long. CDR1 KGHSH and CDR2 LQKENI come from the germline V gene. Trimming pared 1 base from V and 0 bases from J, leaving 12 bases between. CDR3 sequence: CASSPLPSEANYGYTF. CDR3 coding DNA: TGTGCCAGCTCACCACTACCCAGCGAAGCTAACTATGGCTACACCTTC.

This clonotype was observed many times. The rearrangement joins TRBV7-9 to TRBJ2-3; 10 positions agree with TRBD2. The CDR3 is 16 amino acids. With 6 bases clipped from V and 2 bases from J, the junction kept 8 bases outside the gene matches. In germline, CDR1 is SEHNR, CDR2 FQNEAQ (reference sequence). The CDR3 DNA follows: TGTGCCAGCAGTTTATCTAGCGGGGGCTTCACAGATACGCAGTATTTT. Its protein is CASSLSSGGFTDTQYF.

This chain joins TRBV4-3 and TRBJ2-3, with D unresolved. Germline V gene lookup returns CDR1 LGHNA and CDR2 YSLEER. CDR3 size: 13 residues. Trimming took 3 bases from V and 7 from J, leaving 11 bases between them. This chain's CDR3 is CASSQRGVHTQYF. Here the CDR3 DNA reads TGCGCCAGCAGCCAGAGAGGTGTGCATACGCAGTATTTT.

This clonotype was seen ten or more times. This chain joins TRBV14 and TRBJ2-2, with 9 positions matching TRBD1. The CDR3 has 14 residues. CDR1 and CDR2 (germline): SGHDN, FVKESK. V was pared by 5 bases and J by 7 bases, with 5 bases of the junction left unmatched. The CDR3 loop is CASSRGQGVGELFF. The CDR3 DNA reads as TGTGCCAGCAGCAGGGGACAGGGAGTCGGGGAGCTGTTTTTT. Together with reference TRBV14 and TRBJ2-2, the CDR3 gives the full variable domain: EAGVTQFPSHSVIEKGQTVTLRCDPISGHDNLYWYRRVMGKEIKFLLHFVKESKQDESGMPNNRFLAERTGGTYSTLKVQPAELEDSGVYFCASSRGQGVGELFFGEGSRLTVL.

The chain employs TRBV12-3 or TRBV12-4 and TRBJ1-2, with 8 bases fitting TRBD1. The junction had 7 bases not matched to a gene; V was cut back by 6 bases and J by 7 bases. The CDR3 totals 13 residues. The CDR3 sequence: CASSPDRALGYTF. The CDR3 DNA reads TGTGCCAGCAGCCCGGACAGGGCACTTGGCTACACCTTC.

The chain employs TRBV7-2 and TRBJ2-3; D gene uncertain. This CDR3 is 16 amino acids long. V was clipped by 5 bases and J by 0 bases, with 15 bases between them. In germline, CDR1 is SGHTA, CDR2 FQGNSA. The CDR3 coding sequence is TGTGCCAGCAGCCCAACTTTTGACATTAGCACAGATACGCAGTATTTT. It codes for CASSPTFDISTDTQYF.

Many counts were recorded for this clonotype. V gene TRBV5-1 combines with J gene TRBJ2-1; a weak D match, TRBD1 (6 bases). The CDR3 is 19 residues long. Between the trimmed V and J ends, which lost 0 bases and 0 bases, there was a span of 19 bases. Germline values: CDR1 SGHRS, CDR2 YFSETQ. The CDR3 sequence is CASSLARQGYFSSYNEQFF. The DNA for the CDR3 is TGCGCCAGCAGCTTGGCCCGGCAGGGGTACTTTAGCTCCTACAATGAGCAGTTCTTC. Together with reference TRBV5-1 and TRBJ2-1, the CDR3 gives the full variable domain: KAGVTQTPRYLIKTRGQQVTLSCSPISGHRSVSWYQQTPGQGLQFLFEYFSETQRNKGNFPGRFSGRQFSNSRSEMNVSTLELGDSALYLCASSLARQGYFSSYNEQFFGPGTRLTVL.

This chain joins TRBV24-1 and TRBJ1-2; TRBD1 might be the D (6 bases). The length of the CDR3 is 15 residues. The V end lost 4 bases, the J end lost 3 bases, and 14 bases lay between the germline ends. Germline V gives CDR1 KGHDR, CDR2 SFDVKD. The CDR3 DNA follows: TGTGCCACCAGTGACGCGACAGGATCAGACTATGGCTACACCTTC. Translating gives CATSDATGSDYGYTF.